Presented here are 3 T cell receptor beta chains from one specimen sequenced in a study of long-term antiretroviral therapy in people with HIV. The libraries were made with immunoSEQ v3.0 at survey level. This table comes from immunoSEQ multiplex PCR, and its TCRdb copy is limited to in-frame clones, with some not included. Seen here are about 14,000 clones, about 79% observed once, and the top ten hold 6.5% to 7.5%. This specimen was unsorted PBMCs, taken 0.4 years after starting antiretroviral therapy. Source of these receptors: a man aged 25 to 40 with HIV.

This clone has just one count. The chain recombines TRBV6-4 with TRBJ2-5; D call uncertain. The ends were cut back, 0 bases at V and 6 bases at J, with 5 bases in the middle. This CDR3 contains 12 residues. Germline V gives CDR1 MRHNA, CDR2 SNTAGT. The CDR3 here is CASSDSRKTQYF. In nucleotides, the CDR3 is TGTGCCAGCAGTGACTCCAGGAAGACCCAGTACTTC.

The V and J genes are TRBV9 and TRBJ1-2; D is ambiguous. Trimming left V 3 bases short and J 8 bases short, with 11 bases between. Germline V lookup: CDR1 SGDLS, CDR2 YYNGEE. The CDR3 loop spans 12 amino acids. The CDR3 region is CASSAPRLGYTF. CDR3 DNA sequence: TGTGCCAGCAGCGCACCCCGCTTGGGCTACACCTTC.

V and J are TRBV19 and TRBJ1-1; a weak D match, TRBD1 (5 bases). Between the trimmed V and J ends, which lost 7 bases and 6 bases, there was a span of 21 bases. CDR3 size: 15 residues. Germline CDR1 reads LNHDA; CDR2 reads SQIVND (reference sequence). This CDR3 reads CASTRSDWDAPEAFF. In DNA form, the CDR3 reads TGTGCCAGTACCCGGTCGGACTGGGACGCCCCTGAAGCTTTCTTT.